These 9 T cell receptor beta chains originate from one sample sequenced in a study of CD8 T cells in ankylosing spondylitis. Each CDR3 protein is one row after TCRdb ran MiXCR on the 5' RACE reads. The sample has about 200,000 distinct CDR3 sequences, 13% seen once; the top ten hold approximately 15%. Sequences were obtained from blood, either unsorted or a sorted T cell fraction (not recorded which). These receptors came from a male donor with ankylosing spondylitis or in good health (not recorded which).

This clonotype was counted ten times or more. The DNA of the CDR3 is TGCGCCAGCAGCTTGAGTCTCGTCGAGCAGTACTTC. This translates into CASSLSLVEQYF. The rearrangement links TRBV5-1 to TRBJ2-7; no clear D gene. Per the germline V gene, CDR1 is SGHRS and CDR2 is YFSETQ. V was clipped by 1 base and J by 6 bases, with 8 bases between them. The CDR3 contains 12 residues.

This clonotype was detected a few times. The chain joins TRBV4-1 to TRBJ2-2; D is unclear. V was shortened by 4 bases and J by 5 bases, with 5 bases between the two germline ends. CDR3 length: 12 residues. Germline loops: CDR1 MGHRA, CDR2 YSYEKL. CDR3 region: CASSPQTGELFF. CDR3 coding DNA: TGCGCCAGCAGCCCACAGACCGGGGAGCTGTTTTTT.

This clonotype has only a few counts. The chain carries TRBV5-6 and TRBJ2-7; 13 nucleotides align to TRBD2. CDR1 and CDR2 (germline): SGHDT, YYEEEE. V shed 4 bases, J shed 3 bases, and the junction held 7 bases outside the gene matches. This CDR3 region has 16 residues. CDR3 protein: CASSPGTSGVLYEQYF. The CDR3 DNA reads TGTGCCAGCAGCCCAGGGACTAGCGGGGTACTCTACGAGCAGTACTTC.

This clonotype has only a few counts. The chain uses TRBV7-9 and TRBJ2-1, with 12 bases identical to TRBD2. This CDR3 spans 17 amino acids. V lost 2 bases, J lost 4 bases, and 6 bases stayed unmatched. From germline, CDR1 is SEHNR and CDR2 FQNEAQ (reference sequence). CDR3 in DNA: TGTGCCAGCAGCTTAAGGGGGACTAGCGGGTCTTACAATGAGCAGTTCTTC. Amino acid sequence: CASSLRGTSGSYNEQFF.

Only a few counts were recorded for this clonotype. This sequence joins TRBV3-1 and TRBJ2-2; possibly TRBD2 for D (6 bases). Per the germline V gene, CDR1 is LGHDT and CDR2 is YNNKEL (reference sequence). Trimming removed 1 base from V and 7 bases from J, with 10 bases in between. There are 14 residues in the CDR3. CDR3 sequence reads: CASSQVGGHGELFF. CDR3 coding DNA: TGTGCCAGCAGCCAAGTAGGAGGGCACGGGGAGCTGTTTTTT.

This clonotype was observed a few times. The chain carries TRBV7-6 and TRBJ2-7; D gene unclear. The CDR3 extends over 16 amino acids. CDR1 SGHVS and CDR2 FNYEAQ come from the germline V gene. Trimming left V 5 bases short and J 1 base short, with 18 bases between. The CDR3 DNA sequence: TGTGCCAGCAGCCCATCCACCCAGCGCGGATCCTACGAGCAGTACTTC. Residues: CASSPSTQRGSYEQYF.

This clonotype was observed a few times. The CDR3 reads CSAISWPGELFF. CDR3 in DNA: TGCAGTGCGATTAGCTGGCCCGGGGAGCTGTTTTTT. V gene TRBV20-1 combines with J gene TRBJ2-2, with D unclear. Germline values: CDR1 DFQATT, CDR2 SNEGSKA (reference sequence). The CDR3 totals 12 residues. V gave up 6 bases and J gave up 6 bases, with 11 bases separating them.

The chain employs TRBV4-1 and TRBJ2-1; D is ambiguous. Trimming cost V 0 bases and J 10 bases, with 10 bases left between them. From germline, CDR1 is MGHRA and CDR2 YSYEKL. CDR3 size: 13 residues. CDR3 DNA sequence: TGCGCCAGCAGCCAAGAGGGTCTCCCGGAGCAGTTCTTC. Translated, it gives CASSQEGLPEQFF.

The chain recombines TRBV10-1 with TRBJ2-1; 10 positions agree with TRBD2. V gave up 3 bases and J gave up 8 bases; unmatched junction bases: 7. The CDR3 totals 15 residues. The germline V gene encodes CDR1 WNHNN and CDR2 SYGVQD (reference sequence). The CDR3 DNA reads as TGCGCCAGCAGTGATGAACTAGCGGGGTACGATGAGCAGTTCTTC. As protein: CASSDELAGYDEQFF.